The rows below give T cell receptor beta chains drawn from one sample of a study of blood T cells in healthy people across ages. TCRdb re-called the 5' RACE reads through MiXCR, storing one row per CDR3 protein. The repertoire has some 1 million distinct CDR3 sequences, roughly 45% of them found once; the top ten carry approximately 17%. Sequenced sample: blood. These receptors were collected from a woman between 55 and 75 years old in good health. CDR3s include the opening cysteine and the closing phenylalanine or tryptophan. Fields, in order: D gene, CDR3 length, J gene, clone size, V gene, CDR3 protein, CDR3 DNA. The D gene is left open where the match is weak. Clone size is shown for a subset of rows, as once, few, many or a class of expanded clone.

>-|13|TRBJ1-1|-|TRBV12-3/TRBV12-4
CASTITAQLEAFF
TGTGCCAGCACCATCACGGCCCAGCTTGAAGCTTTCTTT
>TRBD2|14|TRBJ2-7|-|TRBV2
CANSLGLAVSEQYF
TGTGCCAACAGCTTGGGACTAGCAGTGAGCGAGCAGTACTTC
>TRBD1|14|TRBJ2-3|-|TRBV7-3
CASSSDRVADTQYF
TGTGCCAGCAGCTCCGACAGGGTGGCAGATACGCAGTATTTT
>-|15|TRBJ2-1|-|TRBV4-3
CASSHPGLRYNEQFF
TGCGCCAGCAGCCATCCGGGACTGCGATACAATGAGCAGTTCTTC
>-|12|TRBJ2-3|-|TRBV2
CASPDSTDTQYF
TGTGCCAGCCCGGACAGCACAGATACGCAGTATTTT
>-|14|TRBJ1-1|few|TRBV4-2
CASSPSAQGTEAFF
TGTGCCAGCAGCCCCTCGGCACAGGGAACTGAAGCTTTCTTT
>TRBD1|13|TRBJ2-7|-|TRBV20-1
CSARGDRDDEQYF
TGCAGTGCTAGGGGGGACAGGGACGACGAGCAGTACTTC
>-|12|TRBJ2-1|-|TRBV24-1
CATNGEGAAQFF
TGTGCCACCAACGGGGAAGGGGCCGCGCAGTTCTTC
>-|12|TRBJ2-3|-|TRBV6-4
CASSDGPTRQYF
TGTGCCAGCAGTGACGGCCCTACGAGGCAGTATTTT
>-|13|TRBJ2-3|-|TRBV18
CASSPPPGQAQYF
TGTGCCAGCTCACCACCTCCGGGGCAAGCGCAGTATTTT
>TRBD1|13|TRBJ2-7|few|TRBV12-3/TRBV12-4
CASRRGRRDEQYF
TGTGCCAGCAGAAGGGGGCGTCGGGACGAGCAGTACTTC
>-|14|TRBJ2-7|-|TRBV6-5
CASSYSPDGYEQYF
TGTGCCAGCAGTTACTCCCCGGACGGCTACGAGCAGTACTTC
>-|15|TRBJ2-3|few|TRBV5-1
CASSLAANPTDTQYF
TGCGCCAGCAGCTTGGCGGCCAACCCCACAGATACGCAGTATTTT
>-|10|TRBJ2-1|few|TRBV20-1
CSASRAGQFF
TGCAGTGCTAGCAGGGCAGGGCAGTTCTTC
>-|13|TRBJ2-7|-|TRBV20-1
CSARQLDVYEQYF
TGCAGTGCTAGGCAACTAGACGTCTACGAGCAGTACTTC
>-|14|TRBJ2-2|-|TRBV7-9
CASSAIAITGELFF
TGTGCCAGCAGCGCAATCGCAATCACCGGGGAGCTGTTTTTT
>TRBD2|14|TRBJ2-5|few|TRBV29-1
CSVYVAGGGETQYF
TGCAGCGTTTATGTAGCGGGAGGAGGGGAGACCCAGTACTTC
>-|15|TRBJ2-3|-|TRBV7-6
CASSLEAISTDTQYF
TGTGCCAGCAGCTTAGAGGCGATTAGCACAGATACGCAGTATTTT
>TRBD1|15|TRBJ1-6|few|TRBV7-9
CASSSPTGGDSPLHF
TGTGCCAGCAGCTCACCGACAGGGGGAGATTCACCCCTCCACTTT
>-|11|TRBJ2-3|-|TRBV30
CAWSEADTQYF
TGTGCCTGGAGTGAGGCAGATACGCAGTATTTT
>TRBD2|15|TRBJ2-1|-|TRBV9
CASSVEGLAGGEQFF
TGTGCCAGCAGCGTAGAGGGGCTAGCGGGAGGTGAGCAGTTCTTC
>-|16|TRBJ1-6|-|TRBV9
CASSVEESSYNSPLHF
TGTGCCAGCAGCGTAGAGGAGAGCTCCTATAATTCACCCCTCCACTTT
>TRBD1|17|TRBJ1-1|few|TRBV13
CASSSPPGDRGPFEAFF
TGTGCCAGCAGCTCGCCCCCCGGGGACAGGGGGCCTTTTGAAGCTTTCTTT
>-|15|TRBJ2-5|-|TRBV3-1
CASSPGGPIRNEQYF
TGTGCCAGCAGCCCCGGGGGACCCATCCGCAATGAGCAGTACTTC
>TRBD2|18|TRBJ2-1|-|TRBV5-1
CASSSTSGRNRSYNEQFF
TGCGCCAGCAGCTCGACTAGCGGGAGAAACCGCTCCTACAATGAGCAGTTCTTC
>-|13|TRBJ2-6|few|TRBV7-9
CASTGLWANVLTF
TGTGCCAGCACCGGACTCTGGGCCAACGTCCTGACTTTC
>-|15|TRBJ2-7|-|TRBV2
CASSEAPDLIYEQYF
TGTGCCAGCAGTGAAGCCCCCGACCTGATCTACGAGCAGTACTTC
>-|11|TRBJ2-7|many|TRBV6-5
CASSLADEQYF
TGTGCCAGCAGCTTAGCGGACGAGCAGTACTTC